This T cell receptor beta chain emerged from a study of long-term antiretroviral therapy in people with HIV. Whole-study results and caveats: All time points showed a repertoire dominated by clones expanded before ART.

At survey level, the immunoSEQ assay was run in its v3.0 version. The data were produced by immunoSEQ multiplex PCR, yet TCRdb's version contains in-frame clones alone and is incomplete. Of over 25,000 clones listed, 95% to 98% are singletons. This clone was detected only once. The antigen remains unidentified. The CDR3 loop spans 16 amino acids. Germline-derived CDR1 and CDR2 are MNHEY and SMNVEV (reference sequence). V was cut by 8 bases and J by 0 bases, with 19 bases left in between. The receptor was isolated from a man in his thirties or forties with HIV. Sequencing used unsorted PBMCs, obtained 7.6 years after starting antiretroviral therapy. The rearrangement uses TRBV27 and TRBJ2-5; D is possibly TRBD1 (6 bases). The CDR3 protein is CASGTPGTTYQETQYF. The CDR3 DNA reads as TGTGCCAGCGGAACCCCCGGGACAACGTACCAAGAGACCCAGTACTTC.